This entry lists 20 T cell receptor beta chains sequenced from one sample in a study of T cell repertoires in cytomegalovirus infection. A single record per CDR3 protein comes from TCRdb applying MiXCR to the reads. The sample lists more than 200,000 distinct CDR3 sequences; around 8.7% were seen once. Source material: PBMCs. Receptors originate from a human donor in good health (CMV status not recorded). Some clones in this sample may be carry-over from other donors' samples.

The V call is TRBV29-1, the J call TRBJ2-7; weak D call: TRBD2 (6 bases). V was shortened by 4 bases and J by 5 bases, with 12 bases between the two germline ends. The V gene's germline CDR1 is SQVTM and CDR2 ANQGSEA. The CDR3 covers 12 residues. The CDR3 spells CSVGEGRNEQYF. For the CDR3, the DNA is TGCAGCGTTGGGGAAGGGAGGAACGAGCAGTACTTC.

The table lists this clonotype with a few counts. V is TRBV5-6 and J is TRBJ2-1; D is undetermined. V was pared by 3 bases and J by 8 bases, with 6 bases between. The CDR3 spans 11 residues. The germline V gene encodes CDR1 SGHDT and CDR2 YYEEEE. The CDR3 loop is CASSYSDEQFF. The CDR3 bases are TGTGCCAGCAGCTATTCCGATGAGCAGTTCTTC.

This clonotype was found many times. The J gene is TRBJ2-5, the V gene TRBV7-2; D is perhaps TRBD1 or TRBD2 (5 bases each). V gave up 5 bases and J gave up 4 bases, with 17 bases separating them. The CDR3 sequence is 15 residues long. The germline V gene encodes CDR1 SGHTA and CDR2 FQGNSA. The CDR3 here is CASSGRESHVETQYF. The CDR3 DNA is TGTGCCAGCAGCGGCAGGGAGAGTCATGTAGAGACCCAGTACTTC.

This clonotype was observed many times. The CDR3 sequence is CASNGAGGLLSEQYF. DNA of the CDR3: TGTGCCAGCAACGGAGCGGGGGGGCTTTTGAGCGAGCAGTACTTC. The chain has TRBV14 and TRBJ2-7; TRBD2 matches at 10 bases. The J segment lost 6 bases and the V segment lost 7 bases, leaving 12 bases of the junction unmatched. CDR3 length: 15 amino acids. Per germline, CDR1 SGHDN and CDR2 FVKESK.

The chain uses TRBV7-9 and TRBJ2-1; 14 bases fit TRBD2. Germline CDR1 SEHNR, CDR2 FQNEAQ (reference sequence). The CDR3 loop spans 16 amino acids. The V and J ends lost 5 bases and 7 bases, in that order; junction bases with no gene match: 7. CDR3 sequence (DNA): TGTGCCAGCAGCACGACTAGCGGGGGGGTCGGGAATGAGCAGTTCTTC. Amino acid sequence: CASSTTSGGVGNEQFF.

This clonotype has a count of ten or more. The V and J genes are TRBV12-3 or TRBV12-4 and TRBJ2-7; either TRBD1 or TRBD2 may supply D (5 bases each). The V end was cut by 5 bases, the J end by 10 bases, with 21 bases between. CDR3 length: 14 amino acids. CDR3 region: CASSTREGDRVQYF. Written as DNA, the CDR3 is TGTGCCAGCAGTACCCGGGAAGGGGACCGAGTCCAGTACTTC.

This clonotype has at least ten counts. The chain employs TRBV12-3 or TRBV12-4 and TRBJ2-5; D may be TRBD2 (6 bases). The CDR3 has 11 residues. Trimming took 6 bases from V and 5 from J, leaving 7 bases between them. The DNA of the CDR3 is TGTGCCAGCAGGGCGGGGGAGACCCAGTACTTC. Translation gives CASRAGETQYF.

This clonotype has a handful of counts. This chain uses TRBV4-1 with TRBJ1-2; D possibly corresponds to TRBD1 (6 bases). Germline CDR1 and CDR2: MGHRA and YSYEKL. The CDR3 runs 15 residues. V gave up 0 bases and J gave up 7 bases, with 15 bases separating them. CDR3 coding DNA: TGCGCCAGCAGCCAAGATCTGGGGGGCTTACTTGGCTACACCTTC. This codes for CASSQDLGGLLGYTF.

This clonotype was seen repeatedly, ten times or more. V usage is TRBV7-2 and J usage is TRBJ1-2; weak D call: TRBD1 (5 bases). This CDR3 is built from 13 residues. Germline loops: CDR1 SGHTA, CDR2 FQGNSA. V lost 2 bases and J 6 bases, leaving 10 bases between the germline ends. The CDR3 nucleotides read TGTGCCAGCAGCTTAAATCAGGGCGATGGCTACACCTTC. Translating it yields CASSLNQGDGYTF.

This clonotype has a count of ten or more. The chain employs TRBV7-2 and TRBJ1-1, with D possibly being TRBD1 (6 bases). Trimming removed 7 bases at V and 4 bases at J, with 16 bases between. The germline gives CDR1 SGHTA, CDR2 FQGNSA. The CDR3 covers 14 residues. The CDR3 loop is CASTPPGAGTEAFF. Written as DNA, the CDR3 is TGTGCCAGCACCCCTCCGGGGGCAGGCACTGAAGCTTTCTTT.

This clonotype came up many times. The chain uses TRBV5-1 and TRBJ2-1; D is undetermined. The germline V and J ends were trimmed by 4 bases and 2 bases, with 10 bases remaining between them. The CDR3 runs 14 residues. Germline loops: CDR1 SGHRS, CDR2 YFSETQ. DNA for the CDR3: TGCGCCAGCAGCCCGGACGCGACCTACAATGAGCAGTTCTTC. Its translation is CASSPDATYNEQFF.

This clonotype appeared a few times. The V and J genes are TRBV6-2 or TRBV6-3 and TRBJ1-1; 9 nucleotides match TRBD1. J gave up 4 bases and V 2 bases, and 14 bases lay outside the gene matches. The CDR3 sequence is 18 residues long. Germline V gene data show CDR1 as MNHEY and CDR2 as SVGEGT. In DNA, the CDR3 is TGTGCCAGCAGTTACAGTCCGGGACAGGGTTTGGGATTCACTGAAGCTTTCTTT. This codes for CASSYSPGQGLGFTEAFF.

This clonotype has a count of ten or more. The chain joins TRBV7-2 to TRBJ2-7; TRBD1 matches at 8 bases. From germline, CDR1 is SGHTA and CDR2 FQGNSA. The J segment lost 0 bases and the V segment lost 3 bases, leaving 7 bases of the junction unmatched. The CDR3 is 16 residues long. As DNA, the CDR3 is TGTGCCAGCAGCTTGGCCGGGACAGGTGCCTCCTACGAGCAGTACTTC. Translated, it gives CASSLAGTGASYEQYF.

The chain recombines TRBV12-3 or TRBV12-4 with TRBJ2-7, with D hard to call. CDR3 size: 15 residues. The germline V and J ends were trimmed by 3 bases and 2 bases, with 14 bases remaining between them. The CDR3 DNA follows: TGTGCCAGCAGTTTTGGGCCGGGCCCCACCTACGAGCAGTACTTC. Its protein is CASSFGPGPTYEQYF.

This clonotype was seen repeatedly, ten times or more. CDR3 amino acids: CASSSRTVALNEKLFF. CDR3 nucleotides: TGTGCCAGCAGCTCAAGAACAGTCGCTTTAAATGAAAAACTGTTTTTT. The gene calls are TRBV5-6 and TRBJ1-4; D not certain. The CDR3 contains 16 residues. V was pared by 3 bases and J by 5 bases, with 17 bases between. CDR1 and CDR2 (germline): SGHDT, YYEEEE.

This chain links TRBV5-6 with TRBJ2-7; D is possibly TRBD2 (6 bases). V gave up 3 bases and J gave up 5 bases, with 15 bases separating them. Germline lookup yields CDR1 SGHDT and CDR2 YYEEEE. The CDR3 is 14 residues long. Written as DNA, the CDR3 is TGTGCCAGCAGCTACCCAACGGGAGATGACGAGCAGTACTTC. This encodes CASSYPTGDDEQYF. Using reference TRBV5-6 and TRBJ2-7 for the parts outside the CDR3, the full variable domain is DAGVTQSPTHLIKTRGQQVTLRCSPKSGHDTVSWYQQALGQGPQFIFQYYEEEERQRGNFPDRFSGHQFPNYSSELNVNALLLGDSALYLCASSYPTGDDEQYFGPGTRLTVT.

This clonotype appeared a few times. Here the CDR3 reads CASSMGGMNTEAFF. CDR3 coding DNA: TGTGCCAGCAGCATGGGTGGGATGAACACTGAAGCTTTCTTT. The V and J genes are TRBV7-2 and TRBJ1-1; D call uncertain. CDR3 length: 14 amino acids. The germline V and J ends were trimmed by 5 bases and 0 bases, with 10 bases remaining between them. From germline, CDR1 is SGHTA and CDR2 FQGNSA.

In this sample, this clonotype turned up many times. This rearrangement joins TRBV5-1 to TRBJ2-1; TRBD1 might be the D (5 bases). The V gene's germline CDR1 is SGHRS and CDR2 YFSETQ. There are 14 residues in the CDR3. V was pared by 5 bases and J by 8 bases, with 17 bases between. CDR3 DNA sequence: TGCGCCAGCAGTCTATCCTCACAGGTCTATGAGCAGTTCTTC. Protein: CASSLSSQVYEQFF.

The table lists this clonotype with many counts. The V gene is TRBV7-2, the J gene TRBJ2-1; no firm D call. Germline V CDR1 and CDR2: SGHTA, FQGNSA. CDR3 size: 15 residues. The ends were cut back, 3 bases at V and 7 bases at J, with 16 bases in the middle. CDR3 loop: CASSFRPPRGNEQFF. CDR3 in DNA: TGTGCCAGCAGCTTCAGGCCTCCTCGAGGAAATGAGCAGTTCTTC. The variable domain in full, with the rest retrieved from reference TRBV7-2 and TRBJ2-1, is GAGVSQSPSNKVTEKGKDVELRCDPISGHTALYWYRQSLGQGLEFLIYFQGNSAPDKSGLPSDRFSAERTGGSVSTLTIQRTQQEDSAVYLCASSFRPPRGNEQFFGPGTRLTVL.

This clonotype was observed many times. The chain is built from TRBV6-2 or TRBV6-3 and TRBJ1-1; 8 bases match TRBD1. Per the germline V gene, CDR1 is MNHEY and CDR2 is SVGEGT. Germline trimming cut 1 base from V and 6 bases from J; bases unmatched to any gene: 10. CDR3 length: 16 residues. CDR3 loop: CASSYFRDRRDPEAFF. The CDR3 DNA follows: TGTGCCAGCAGTTACTTTCGGGACAGGAGGGATCCTGAAGCTTTCTTT.